Below are 32 T cell receptor beta chains sequenced from a single sample in a study of early stage breast cancer tumors. The repertoire was sequenced with immunoSEQ multiplex PCR; TCRdb's copy has only in-frame clones and lacks some. The sample holds about 25,000 clones, roughly 67% seen once. The sequenced sample consisted of breast tumor tissue. These receptors came from a person between 60 and 70 years old with breast cancer.

CDR3 bases: TGTGCCAGTAGTATATCTTTCGGGACAGGGTTCCAAGAGACCCAGTACTTC. Residues: CASSISFGTGFQETQYF. V gene TRBV19 combines with J gene TRBJ2-5, with 9 bases matching TRBD1. From germline, CDR1 is LNHDA and CDR2 SQIVND (reference sequence). V trimming: 2 bases; J trimming: 1 base; junction bases outside the gene matches: 8. The CDR3 totals 17 residues. The full variable domain, in which reference TRBV19 and TRBJ2-5 provide the parts outside the CDR3, is DGGITQSPKYLFRKEGQNVTLSCEQNLNHDAMYWYRQDPGQGLRLIYYSQIVNDFQKGDIAEGYSVSREKKESFPLTVTSAQKNPTAFYLCASSISFGTGFQETQYFGPGTRLLVL.

The sample holds a few counts of this clone. The chain couples TRBV7-9 to TRBJ2-5; D ambiguous. The CDR3 has 14 amino acids. Germline CDR1 and CDR2: SEHNR and FQNEAQ (reference sequence). Trimming cost V 1 base and J 1 base, with 7 bases left between them. The CDR3 loop is CASSLGGSQETQYF. The CDR3 region has the DNA TGTGCCAGCAGCTTAGGCGGTTCCCAAGAGACCCAGTACTTC.

The V gene is TRBV5-4, the J gene TRBJ2-2; 12 positions agree with TRBD2. CDR3 length equals 15 residues. V shed 4 bases, J shed 6 bases, and the junction held 4 bases outside the gene matches. CDR1 is SGHNT and CDR2 is YYREEE in the germline V gene (reference sequence). The chain's CDR3 is CASSLAGGPPGELFF. Written as DNA, the CDR3 is TGTGCCAGCAGCCTAGCGGGAGGGCCTCCCGGGGAGCTGTTTTTT.

The chain recombines TRBV30 with TRBJ1-2; D is uncertain. The CDR3 runs to 12 residues. Trimming took 2 bases from V and 7 from J, leaving 11 bases between them. Germline assignment: CDR1 GTSNPN and CDR2 SVGIG (reference sequence). The CDR3 loop reads CAWSLQSGGYTF. In nucleotides, the CDR3 is TGTGCCTGGAGTTTACAAAGCGGTGGCTACACCTTC.

This chain uses TRBV7-2 with TRBJ2-1; TRBD1 is a possible D gene (5 bases). The length of the CDR3 is 16 residues. The germline V and J ends were trimmed by 1 base and 2 bases, with 12 bases remaining between them. Germline V CDR1 and CDR2: SGHTA, FQGNSA. CDR3 amino acids: CASSLVGQGTYNEQFF. The CDR3 DNA is TGTGCCAGCAGCTTAGTAGGCCAGGGCACCTACAATGAGCAGTTCTTC.

V gene TRBV11-3 combines with J gene TRBJ2-1; D possibly corresponds to TRBD2 (5 bases). Germline V lookup: CDR1 SGHNT, CDR2 YENEEA. Trimming took 3 bases from V and 8 from J, leaving 5 bases between them. The CDR3 totals 11 residues. This CDR3 reads CASSLRDEQFF. The CDR3 DNA follows: TGTGCCAGCAGCTTGAGGGATGAGCAGTTCTTC.

This sequence joins TRBV27 and TRBJ1-5, with D possibly matching TRBD1 (5 bases). Deletions cut 1 base from V and 0 bases from J, with 13 bases between. Germline V gene sequence: CDR1 MNHEY, CDR2 SMNVEV (reference sequence). The CDR3 loop spans 17 amino acids. In DNA form, the CDR3 reads TGTGCCAGCAGTTTATGGGGGGGATCCTATAGCAATCAGCCCCAGCATTTT. Protein: CASSLWGGSYSNQPQHF.

This sequence joins TRBV7-6 and TRBJ2-1, with a possible D match to TRBD1 (5 bases). Germline lookup yields CDR1 SGHVS and CDR2 FNYEAQ. There are 17 residues in the CDR3. Trimming removed 4 bases at V and 3 bases at J, with 19 bases between. CDR3 protein: CASSSSGSHSFYNEQFF. The CDR3 coding sequence is TGTGCCAGCAGCTCCTCAGGGTCCCACTCATTCTACAATGAGCAGTTCTTC.

The V call is TRBV5-1, the J call TRBJ2-3; TRBD2 matches 8 bases. The CDR3 totals 13 residues. The J segment lost 3 bases and the V segment lost 6 bases, leaving 3 bases of the junction unmatched. Per the germline V gene, CDR1 is SGHRS and CDR2 is YFSETQ. CDR3 loop: CASTGLVTDTQYF. The CDR3 nucleotides read TGCGCCAGCACGGGACTAGTGACAGATACGCAGTATTTT.

The chain couples TRBV27 to TRBJ2-7, with TRBD1 matching 7 bases. The CDR3 extends over 15 amino acids. CDR1 is MNHEY, CDR2 SMNVEV, per germline (reference sequence). V dropped 7 bases and J dropped 2; count of bases not matched to a gene: 11. The chain's CDR3 is CASKISGTEAYEQYF. The CDR3, as DNA: TGTGCCAGCAAAATTTCCGGGACAGAGGCCTACGAGCAGTACTTC.

The CDR3, as DNA: TGTGCCAGCAGCTTAGGGCGGAGGGAGAACACCGGGGAGCTGTTTTTT. Translated: CASSLGRRENTGELFF. The chain couples TRBV7-8 to TRBJ2-2, with TRBD2 as a possible D gene (6 bases). The CDR3 spans 16 residues. V shed 1 base and J shed 1 base, with 10 bases lying between them. The germline CDR1 and CDR2 sequences are SGHVS and FQNEAQ.

This chain joins TRBV6-5 and TRBJ1-2; D gene ambiguous. The V end was cut by 4 bases, the J end by 2 bases, with 8 bases between. CDR3 length: 13 amino acids. The germline CDR1 and CDR2 sequences are MNHEY and SVGAGI. This CDR3 is CASSSTDNYGYTF. In DNA, the CDR3 is TGTGCCAGCAGTTCGACTGACAACTATGGCTACACCTTC.

This chain joins TRBV6-5 and TRBJ2-7; D is possibly TRBD2 (6 bases). V was shortened by 4 bases and J by 1 base, with 14 bases between the two germline ends. The CDR3 extends over 15 amino acids. The germline V gene has CDR1 MNHEY and CDR2 SVGAGI. CDR3 DNA: TGTGCCAGCAGTTCTTTTAGCGGCCATTCCTACGAGCAGTACTTC. It codes for CASSSFSGHSYEQYF.

The V and J genes are TRBV7-2 and TRBJ2-7, with 11 bases fitting TRBD1. Germline CDR1 is SGHTA and CDR2 is FQGNSA. This CDR3 comprises 16 residues. V trimming: 3 bases; J trimming: 7 bases; junction bases outside the gene matches: 11. This CDR3 reads CASSFRGQGAVREQYF. The CDR3 DNA reads TGTGCCAGCAGCTTCCGAGGACAGGGGGCTGTGAGGGAGCAGTACTTC.

This clone was picked up a small number of times. The chain carries TRBV6-4 and TRBJ2-2, with 13 bases fitting TRBD2. The CDR3 sequence is 18 residues long. The V gene's germline CDR1 is MRHNA and CDR2 SNTAGT. With V trimmed by 8 bases and J by 0 bases, 9 bases remained unmatched. Here the CDR3 reads CASARTSGRGANTGELFF. CDR3 DNA sequence: TGTGCCAGCGCCCGGACTAGCGGGAGAGGGGCGAACACCGGGGAGCTGTTTTTT.

V usage is TRBV29-1 and J usage is TRBJ2-2; unclear D gene. Trimming cost V 6 bases and J 6 bases, with 17 bases left between them. Germline V gene data show CDR1 as SQVTM and CDR2 as ANQGSEA. The CDR3 runs 14 residues. CDR3 bases: TGCAGCGTCGTGACGGTTGGCGAGGCCGGGGAGCTGTTTTTT. Translated: CSVVTVGEAGELFF.

V is TRBV5-4 and J is TRBJ2-1; D perhaps matches TRBD1 (5 bases). The germline V gene encodes CDR1 SGHNT and CDR2 YYREEE (reference sequence). This CDR3 spans 13 amino acids. Trimming cost V 0 bases and J 8 bases, with 9 bases left between them. The CDR3 reads CASSLANRYEQFF. The CDR3 region has the DNA TGTGCCAGCAGCTTGGCGAACAGGTATGAGCAGTTCTTC.

This clone was counted only a few times. The chain uses TRBV28 and TRBJ2-7; 7 bases agree with TRBD1. With 6 bases clipped from V and 4 bases from J, the junction kept 3 bases outside the gene matches. CDR1 is MDHEN and CDR2 is SYDVKM in the germline V gene. The CDR3 runs to 12 residues. Here the CDR3 DNA reads TGTGCCAGCAGGGTACAGGGGTACGAGCAGTACTTC. It specifies CASRVQGYEQYF.

CDR3 sequence: CASSYYTHYGYTF. In nucleotides, the CDR3 is TGTGCCAGCAGTTATTACACCCACTATGGCTACACCTTC. The chain recombines TRBV6-5 with TRBJ1-2; D not certain. The CDR3 contains 13 residues. Germline values: CDR1 MNHEY, CDR2 SVGAGI. V lost 3 bases to trimming and J lost 3 bases, with 8 bases between them.

J is TRBJ1-5 and V is TRBV18; maybe TRBD1 (6 bases). Trimming shortened V by 0 bases and J by 6 bases, and 9 bases separated the two germline ends. The germline V gene encodes CDR1 KGHSH and CDR2 LQKENI. The CDR3 is made up of 14 amino acids. This CDR3 is CASSPPQGRQPQHF. For the CDR3, the DNA is TGTGCCAGCTCACCACCGCAGGGGCGTCAGCCCCAGCATTTT.

By share, this clone counts as medium-sized. The CDR3 DNA is TGCAGCGTTGGGTCAGGGAAGGGTGGCTACACCTTC. This gives the protein CSVGSGKGGYTF. The J gene is TRBJ1-2, the V gene TRBV29-1; weak D call: TRBD1 (5 bases). Germline V gene sequence: CDR1 SQVTM, CDR2 ANQGSEA. Trimming removed 4 bases from V and 7 bases from J, with 13 bases in between. The CDR3 extends over 12 amino acids.

This rearrangement joins TRBV2 to TRBJ1-2; tentatively, D is TRBD1 (6 bases). The CDR3 consists of 14 residues. Germline lookup yields CDR1 SNHLY and CDR2 FYNNEI. V lost 7 bases and J 8 bases, leaving 20 bases between the germline ends. Here the CDR3 DNA reads TGTGCCAGCAAGGACGGAGGGGGGGCAGGGGGCTACACCTTC. This gives the protein CASKDGGGAGGYTF.

The chain carries TRBV15 and TRBJ2-7; 9 nucleotides match TRBD2. Germline V gene data show CDR1 as LNHNV and CDR2 as YYDKDF (reference sequence). The J segment lost 2 bases and the V segment lost 5 bases, leaving 16 bases of the junction unmatched. The CDR3 runs to 18 residues. This CDR3 reads CATSPLSAGGKSPYEQYF. The CDR3 nucleotides read TGTGCCACCAGCCCGCTCTCGGCGGGAGGGAAGTCGCCCTACGAGCAGTACTTC.

The chain recombines TRBV30 with TRBJ1-1; 7 bases map to TRBD1. Germline CDR1 reads GTSNPN; CDR2 reads SVGIG (reference sequence). This CDR3 contains 12 residues. V lost 1 base to trimming and J lost 9 bases; unmatched junction nucleotides: 5. In DNA, the CDR3 is TGTGCCTGGAGTGAGACAGGGCTTAAAGCTTTCTTT. Translating it yields CAWSETGLKAFF.

This rearrangement joins TRBV9 to TRBJ1-1; D gene uncertain. CDR1 and CDR2 (germline): SGDLS, YYNGEE. The CDR3 covers 14 residues. V lost 0 bases and J lost 4, with 10 bases in between. The CDR3 protein is CASSVAWATTEAFF. Written as DNA, the CDR3 is TGTGCCAGCAGCGTAGCCTGGGCGACCACTGAAGCTTTCTTT.

This clone was seen a few times. The rearrangement uses TRBV6-1 and TRBJ1-1, with unresolved D. Trimming removed 0 bases at V and 0 bases at J, with 8 bases between. The germline V gene has CDR1 MNHNS and CDR2 SASEGT. The CDR3 is made up of 15 amino acids. The chain's CDR3 is CASSEADFVNTEAFF. The CDR3 DNA reads as TGTGCCAGCAGTGAAGCGGACTTTGTGAACACTGAAGCTTTCTTT.

This clone has only a few counts. A far bigger clonotype differs at one base, so this is likely a read error. The same CDR3 can be traced to other DNA sequences in this sample. This chain uses TRBV7-9 with TRBJ2-7; D uncertain. The CDR3 covers 13 residues. The V and J ends lost 6 bases and 0 bases respectively, with 9 bases between them. Germline CDR1 SEHNR, CDR2 FQNEAQ (reference sequence). CDR3: CASRDSLSYEQYF. The CDR3 DNA reads as TGTGCCAGCAGAGACTCCCTCTCCTACGAGCAGTACTTC.

This clone was picked up one time. The chain links TRBV5-1 to TRBJ2-5; a weak D match, TRBD2 (5 bases). V was trimmed by 4 bases and J by 1 base, leaving 14 bases between them. CDR3 size: 15 residues. Germline V lookup: CDR1 SGHRS, CDR2 YFSETQ. The CDR3 spells CASSRTGGIQETQYF. The CDR3 nucleotides read TGCGCCAGCAGCCGAACTGGAGGCATCCAAGAGACCCAGTACTTC. The entire variable domain, with the rest obtained from reference TRBV5-1 and TRBJ2-5, is as follows: KAGVTQTPRYLIKTRGQQVTLSCSPISGHRSVSWYQQTPGQGLQFLFEYFSETQRNKGNFPGRFSGRQFSNSRSEMNVSTLELGDSALYLCASSRTGGIQETQYFGPGTRLLVL.

This chain links TRBV10-3 with TRBJ1-1; the D gene is possibly TRBD1 (5 bases). Trimming took off 4 bases at V and 1 base at J, with 13 bases between the two ends. CDR3 length: 15 residues. Germline V gives CDR1 ENHRY, CDR2 SYGVKD. The CDR3 loop reads CAISAFDSENTEAFF. CDR3 bases: TGTGCCATCAGTGCGTTCGACAGCGAGAACACTGAAGCTTTCTTT.

This chain connects TRBV4-1 to TRBJ2-1; D gene ambiguous. Germline V gene lookup returns CDR1 MGHRA and CDR2 YSYEKL. V was trimmed by 6 bases and J by 0 bases, leaving 6 bases between them. The CDR3 covers 13 residues. CDR3 DNA sequence: TGCGCCAGCAGGAGCCCCTCCTACAATGAGCAGTTCTTC. Translated: CASRSPSYNEQFF.

CDR3 DNA: TGCGCCAGCAGCCAAGATGGTTCGTCGGGAGGGCCGCACGGGGGGAATGAGCAGTTCTTC. Amino acids: CASSQDGSSGGPHGGNEQFF. The rearrangement joins TRBV4-3 to TRBJ2-1; 8 bases agree with TRBD2. Germline CDR1 reads LGHNA; CDR2 reads YSLEER. J gave up 7 bases and V 0 bases, and 20 bases lay outside the gene matches. The CDR3 has 20 residues.

The rearrangement uses TRBV5-1 and TRBJ2-5, with TRBD1 matching over 11 bases. The germline gives CDR1 SGHRS, CDR2 YFSETQ. After removal of 4 bases from V and 4 bases from J, the junction contained 6 bases not matched to a gene. The CDR3 loop spans 15 amino acids. CDR3 sequence (DNA): TGCGCCAGCAGCATCGGGACAGGGGGTGGAGAGACCCAGTACTTC. Translated: CASSIGTGGGETQYF.